Presented here are 18 T cell receptor beta chains from one specimen sequenced in a study of CD4+ T cells in melanoma. The assay was immunoSEQ multiplex PCR, and TCRdb's table has in-frame clones only and misses some. The data show about 140,000 clones, roughly 91% seen once. The source of these receptors is a human donor with melanoma.

The DNA of the CDR3 is TGTGCCAGCTCACCTCCGCGCGGGGGAGCGGATGAGCAGTTCTTC. Translating gives CASSPPRGGADEQFF. The V gene is TRBV18, the J gene TRBJ2-1; 7 bases match TRBD2. V shed 3 bases and J 8 bases; nucleotides not matched to a gene: 10. Germline assignment: CDR1 KGHSH and CDR2 LQKENI. The CDR3 is made up of 15 amino acids.

The CDR3 protein is CASSIARGTEAFF. The CDR3 DNA is TGTGCCAGTAGTATAGCGAGAGGGACTGAAGCTTTCTTT. This chain uses TRBV19 with TRBJ1-1; D is unresolved. V was cut by 1 base and J by 5 bases, with 8 bases left in between. Germline V gene lookup returns CDR1 LNHDA and CDR2 SQIVND (reference sequence). The CDR3 loop spans 13 amino acids.

The rearrangement uses TRBV4-1 and TRBJ2-1, with a weak D call TRBD2 (7 bases). The CDR3 is 16 amino acids. Trimming stripped 3 bases from V and 8 bases from J, with 20 bases between. The germline V gene encodes CDR1 MGHRA and CDR2 YSYEKL. The CDR3 here is CASSHSRHREGDEQFF. CDR3 sequence (DNA): TGCGCCAGCAGCCACAGCCGTCACAGGGAGGGGGATGAGCAGTTCTTC.

The chain is built from TRBV5-1 and TRBJ1-5; D gene unclear. V was clipped by 0 bases and J by 3 bases, with 7 bases between them. Germline V gene data show CDR1 as SGHRS and CDR2 as YFSETQ. The CDR3 covers 14 residues. In DNA, the CDR3 is TGCGCCAGCAGCTTGGAGCCAGACAATCAGCCCCAGCATTTT. Its protein product is CASSLEPDNQPQHF. Drawing the rest from reference TRBV5-1 and TRBJ1-5, the complete variable domain is KAGVTQTPRYLIKTRGQQVTLSCSPISGHRSVSWYQQTPGQGLQFLFEYFSETQRNKGNFPGRFSGRQFSNSRSEMNVSTLELGDSALYLCASSLEPDNQPQHFGDGTRLSIL.

The chain carries TRBV7-2 and TRBJ1-1, with no clear D. Between the trimmed V and J ends, which lost 3 bases and 3 bases, there was a span of 2 bases. Germline loops: CDR1 SGHTA, CDR2 FQGNSA. This CDR3 is built from 11 residues. The CDR3 nucleotides are TGTGCCAGCAGCTTTTACACTGAAGCTTTCTTT. Its protein product is CASSFYTEAFF.

The chain employs TRBV19 and TRBJ1-1; unclear D gene. This CDR3 is 13 amino acids long. V shed 7 bases and J shed 5 bases, with 14 bases lying between them. CDR1 and CDR2 (germline): LNHDA, SQIVND (reference sequence). CDR3 in DNA: TGTGCCAGTATCGGTTGGGAGACGACTGAAGCTTTCTTT. It is translated as CASIGWETTEAFF. Looking up the rest from reference TRBV19 and TRBJ1-1 gives the full variable domain: DGGITQSPKYLFRKEGQNVTLSCEQNLNHDAMYWYRQDPGQGLRLIYYSQIVNDFQKGDIAEGYSVSREKKESFPLTVTSAQKNPTAFYLCASIGWETTEAFFGQGTRLTVV.

The chain uses TRBV10-1 and TRBJ2-5, with TRBD2 as a possible D gene (6 bases). CDR3 length: 14 residues. Trimming pared 6 bases from V and 1 base from J, leaving 12 bases between. Per germline, CDR1 WNHNN and CDR2 SYGVQD (reference sequence). The CDR3 region is CASSLRGGQETQYF. CDR3 coding DNA: TGCGCCAGCAGCTTGAGGGGAGGCCAAGAGACCCAGTACTTC.

The CDR3 region has the DNA TGTGCCAGCAGCCAGGGGGGTTTTGAAGCTTTCTTT. Amino acids: CASSQGGFEAFF. The J gene is TRBJ1-1, the V gene TRBV7-2; 7 bases line up with TRBD1. Trimming at V came to 5 bases and at J to 7 bases, leaving 4 bases not matched to a gene. This CDR3 comprises 12 residues. The germline gives CDR1 SGHTA, CDR2 FQGNSA.

The V gene is TRBV2, the J gene TRBJ1-5; D gene uncertain. Germline assignment: CDR1 SNHLY and CDR2 FYNNEI. This CDR3 has 13 residues. Trimming took 0 bases from V and 11 from J, leaving 11 bases between them. The CDR3 here is CASSEALHGTQHF. For the CDR3, the DNA is TGTGCCAGCAGTGAAGCGCTTCACGGGACCCAGCATTTT.

The V call is TRBV9, the J call TRBJ2-1; the D gene is possibly TRBD2 (6 bases). CDR1 and CDR2 (germline): SGDLS, YYNGEE. The CDR3 sequence is 14 residues long. Trimming took off 0 bases at V and 7 bases at J, with 11 bases between the two ends. CDR3 DNA sequence: TGTGCCAGCAGCGTAGGGGGAGGTTGGAATGAGCAGTTCTTC. Translated, it gives CASSVGGGWNEQFF.

The chain combines TRBV9 with TRBJ2-3; 13 bases agree with TRBD2. Germline CDR1 SGDLS, CDR2 YYNGEE. The CDR3 consists of 15 residues. J lost 10 bases, V lost 0 bases, and 5 bases had no gene match. DNA for the CDR3: TGTGCCAGCAGCGTAGATATGACTAGCGGGGGGTCGCAGTATTTT. This codes for CASSVDMTSGGSQYF.

Concerning this clone: The sample contains more than one DNA sequence encoding this CDR3. The gene calls are TRBV18 and TRBJ2-3; 8 nucleotides agree with TRBD2. V lost 2 bases and J lost 2; bases outside the gene matches: 3. Germline CDR1 reads KGHSH; CDR2 reads LQKENI. The CDR3 consists of 15 residues. CDR3 amino acids: CASSPGRGVTDTQYF. CDR3 DNA sequence: TGTGCCAGCTCACCAGGGCGGGGGGTCACAGATACGCAGTATTTT.

V gene TRBV6-6 combines with J gene TRBJ2-7; 7 nucleotides align to TRBD2. Losses at the gene ends were 5 bases for V and 2 bases for J; bases not matched to a gene: 12. The CDR3 contains 16 residues. Per germline, CDR1 MNHNY and CDR2 SVGAGI (reference sequence). The chain's CDR3 is CASSPVSGWNTYEQYF. Written as DNA, the CDR3 is TGTGCCAGCAGTCCAGTTAGCGGGTGGAACACCTACGAGCAGTACTTC.

The chain is built from TRBV7-3 and TRBJ1-6; D not certain. Germline CDR1 reads SGHTA; CDR2 reads FQGTGA. Between the trimmed V and J ends, which lost 2 bases and 7 bases, there was a span of 9 bases. The length of the CDR3 is 14 residues. CDR3 in amino acids: CASSLAGPNSPLHF. For the CDR3, the DNA is TGTGCCAGCAGCTTAGCAGGTCCGAATTCACCCCTCCACTTT. The variable domain in full, with the rest retrieved from reference TRBV7-3 and TRBJ1-6, is GAGVSQTPSNKVTEKGKYVELRCDPISGHTALYWYRQSLGQGPEFLIYFQGTGAADDSGLPNDRFFAVRPEGSVSTLKIQRTERGDSAVYLCASSLAGPNSPLHFGNGTRLTVT.

J is TRBJ2-7 and V is TRBV19; D might be TRBD2 (5 bases). Per the germline V gene, CDR1 is LNHDA and CDR2 is SQIVND (reference sequence). V gave up 6 bases and J gave up 2 bases, with 11 bases separating them. The CDR3 extends over 13 amino acids. CDR3 region: CASRREGAYEQYF. As DNA, the CDR3 is TGTGCCAGTAGGCGCGAGGGAGCCTACGAGCAGTACTTC.

The rearrangement joins TRBV5-6 to TRBJ1-2; TRBD1 is a possible D gene (6 bases). This CDR3 has 14 amino acids. The germline gives CDR1 SGHDT, CDR2 YYEEEE. Trimming took off 6 bases at V and 4 bases at J, with 16 bases between the two ends. The CDR3 spells CASNLRGASYGYTF. As DNA, the CDR3 is TGTGCCAGCAACCTACGGGGGGCGAGCTATGGCTACACCTTC.

The genes are TRBV7-2 and TRBJ2-3; the D is unclear. The germline V gene has CDR1 SGHTA and CDR2 FQGNSA. V lost 0 bases and J lost 6, with 7 bases in between. The CDR3 has 13 residues. The CDR3 here is CASSLAEGDTQYF. The CDR3 coding sequence is TGTGCCAGCAGCTTAGCAGAAGGGGATACGCAGTATTTT.

The J gene is TRBJ1-1, the V gene TRBV7-2; D remains ambiguous. CDR1 SGHTA and CDR2 FQGNSA come from the germline V gene. The CDR3 is made up of 13 amino acids. V was trimmed by 8 bases and J by 2 bases, leaving 12 bases between them. CDR3 nucleotides: TGTGCCAGCGGCCTGAGGGCCAACACTGAAGCTTTCTTT. Amino acid sequence: CASGLRANTEAFF.